A single sample is the source of the 20 T cell receptor beta chains below, sequenced in a study of identical twins. TCRdb itself ran the 5' RACE reads through MiXCR, one entry per CDR3 protein. The sample lists 400,000 to 550,000 distinct CDR3 sequences; 20% to 25% were seen once. This same sample was also part of a study on T cells expressing NK-cell markers.

The specimen was CD4+ T cells sorted from blood. The receptor source for this set is a young woman in good health.

The sample holds a few counts of this clonotype. The chain couples TRBV10-3 to TRBJ1-1; D ambiguous. Looked up from germline, CDR1 is ENHRY and CDR2 is SYGVKD. Between the trimmed V and J ends, which lost 6 bases and 2 bases, there was a span of 10 bases. This CDR3 is built from 13 residues. The CDR3 DNA is TGTGCCATCAGAACAAGGGATAACACTGAAGCTTTCTTT. It translates to CAIRTRDNTEAFF.

As to this clonotype: The junction and the germline gene differ at one end; a read error may be behind it. The V and J genes are TRBV9 and TRBJ2-1; 9 bases are shared with TRBD2. The CDR3 is made up of 13 amino acids. Germline loops: CDR1 SGDLS, CDR2 YYNGEE. The CDR3 sequence: CAGSVQREDEQFF. The CDR3, as DNA: TGTGCCGGCAGCGTACAGCGGGAGGATGAGCAGTTCTTC.

In nucleotides, the CDR3 is TGCGCCAGCAGCCAAGGGACTAGCGGGGCCCACGAGCAGTACTTC. Translation: CASSQGTSGAHEQYF. The rearrangement joins TRBV4-3 to TRBJ2-7, with 12 positions matching TRBD2. Germline values: CDR1 LGHNA, CDR2 YSLEER. This CDR3 is built from 15 residues. The V segment lost 1 base and the J segment 5 bases; nucleotides outside the gene matches: 3.

This clonotype showed up just a few times. This chain links TRBV27 with TRBJ2-7; 8 positions agree with TRBD2. CDR1 and CDR2 (germline): MNHEY, SMNVEV (reference sequence). V was pared by 6 bases and J by 3 bases, with 7 bases of the junction left unmatched. This CDR3 has 14 residues. CDR3 loop: CASSGGAVVYEQYF. CDR3 sequence (DNA): TGTGCCAGCAGCGGGGGGGCAGTCGTCTACGAGCAGTACTTC.

This rearrangement joins TRBV7-7 to TRBJ2-2, with no clear D. Trimming removed 7 bases from V and 2 bases from J, with 8 bases in between. There are 13 residues in the CDR3. Looked up from germline, CDR1 is SSHAT and CDR2 is FNYEAQ (reference sequence). CDR3 DNA: TGTGCCAGCACGAGGTATAACACCGGGGAGCTGTTTTTT. Encoded protein: CASTRYNTGELFF.

The chain carries TRBV20-1 and TRBJ2-3; 9 nucleotides align to TRBD2. Germline CDR1 reads DFQATT; CDR2 reads SNEGSKA (reference sequence). V gave up 2 bases and J gave up 2 bases; unmatched junction bases: 2. This CDR3 spans 14 amino acids. Written as DNA, the CDR3 is TGCAGTGCTAGACTAGCGGGACTCACAGATACGCAGTATTTT. This encodes CSARLAGLTDTQYF.

The V call is TRBV2, the J call TRBJ1-2; 7 bases match TRBD1. Germline assignment: CDR1 SNHLY and CDR2 FYNNEI. V trimming: 4 bases; J trimming: 5 bases; junction bases outside the gene matches: 10. This CDR3 is built from 15 residues. The CDR3 here is CASSVGTALIYGYTF. The CDR3 DNA reads TGTGCCAGCAGTGTTGGGACAGCCCTAATATATGGCTACACCTTC.

This clonotype was observed a few times. The chain is built from TRBV7-9 and TRBJ1-1, with D tentatively TRBD1 (6 bases). V was shortened by 3 bases and J by 1 base, with 12 bases between the two germline ends. This CDR3 is built from 15 residues. Germline V CDR1 and CDR2: SEHNR, FQNEAQ (reference sequence). The CDR3 DNA follows: TGTGCCAGCAGCTTTATCAGGGGCGAGAACACTGAAGCTTTCTTT. Amino acids: CASSFIRGENTEAFF.

Only a few counts were recorded for this clonotype. The gene calls are TRBV9 and TRBJ2-3; D call uncertain. V gave up 0 bases and J gave up 2 bases, with 16 bases separating them. Germline CDR1 is SGDLS and CDR2 is YYNGEE. The CDR3 is made up of 17 amino acids. CDR3 DNA: TGTGCCAGCAGCGTAGGGGTACAGCCTGACTCCACAGATACGCAGTATTTT. Protein product: CASSVGVQPDSTDTQYF. Full variable domain (outside the CDR3, taken from reference TRBV9 and TRBJ2-3): DSGVTQTPKHLITATGQRVTLRCSPRSGDLSVYWYQQSLDQGLQFLIQYYNGEERAKGNILERFSAQQFPDLHSELNLSSLELGDSALYFCASSVGVQPDSTDTQYFGPGTRLTVL.

The chain combines TRBV6-5 with TRBJ2-7; TRBD2 aligns across 8 bases. CDR3 length equals 16 residues. Germline V gene data show CDR1 as MNHEY and CDR2 as SVGAGI. V shed 0 bases, J shed 3 bases, and the junction held 7 bases outside the gene matches. The CDR3 region has the DNA TGTGCCAGCAGTTACTCCAAGCGGGGGCCTCTCTACGAGCAGTACTTC. This encodes CASSYSKRGPLYEQYF.

The CDR3 loop is CASSYSESPSYEQYF. For the CDR3, the DNA is TGTGCCAGCAGTTACTCGGAAAGCCCCTCCTACGAGCAGTACTTC. This chain connects TRBV6-5 to TRBJ2-7, with no clear D. V was cut by 0 bases and J by 0 bases, with 9 bases left in between. Per the germline V gene, CDR1 is MNHEY and CDR2 is SVGAGI. The CDR3 is 15 amino acids.

The gene calls are TRBV28 and TRBJ2-7; 7 bases line up with TRBD1. With V trimmed by 5 bases and J by 6 bases, 4 bases remained unmatched. This CDR3 has 12 residues. Germline V CDR1 and CDR2: MDHEN, SYDVKM. The CDR3 DNA reads TGTGCCAGCAGTGTGACAGGGCGCGAGCAGTACTTC. Its protein product is CASSVTGREQYF.

This clonotype was picked up a small number of times. This chain connects TRBV5-1 to TRBJ2-1; the match to TRBD2 covers 13 bases. V lost 0 bases and J lost 7; bases outside the gene matches: 4. The germline gives CDR1 SGHRS, CDR2 YFSETQ. The CDR3 spans 16 residues. The CDR3 DNA reads TGCGCCAGCAGCTTGGTAGTGACTAGCGGGAGGAATGAGCAGTTCTTC. Translating gives CASSLVVTSGRNEQFF.

This chain uses TRBV5-1 with TRBJ2-3; D is uncertain. The CDR3 extends over 13 amino acids. The germline V and J ends were trimmed by 0 bases and 4 bases, with 6 bases remaining between them. Germline CDR1 reads SGHRS; CDR2 reads YFSETQ. CDR3 sequence reads: CASSLGMPDTQYF. The CDR3 DNA follows: TGCGCCAGCAGCTTGGGCATGCCAGATACGCAGTATTTT.

The CDR3 coding sequence is TGTGCCAGCAGACTAGTTTCCTACAATGAGCAGTTCTTC. Encoded protein: CASRLVSYNEQFF. This chain uses TRBV2 with TRBJ2-1; tentative D call: TRBD2 (5 bases). This CDR3 spans 13 amino acids. The germline V gene has CDR1 SNHLY and CDR2 FYNNEI. Trimming stripped 6 bases from V and 1 base from J, with 7 bases between.

A few counts support this clonotype. The chain is built from TRBV19 and TRBJ2-5; possibly TRBD1 or TRBD2 for D (5 bases each). V lost 3 bases and J lost 6, with 8 bases in between. Per germline, CDR1 LNHDA and CDR2 SQIVND (reference sequence). The CDR3 has 12 amino acids. The CDR3 nucleotides are TGTGCCAGTAGTATTGAGGGGAAGACCCAGTACTTC. As protein: CASSIEGKTQYF. The full variable domain, completed using reference TRBV19 and TRBJ2-5, is DGGITQSPKYLFRKEGQNVTLSCEQNLNHDAMYWYRQDPGQGLRLIYYSQIVNDFQKGDIAEGYSVSREKKESFPLTVTSAQKNPTAFYLCASSIEGKTQYFGPGTRLLVL.

The chain employs TRBV5-1 and TRBJ2-1; TRBD2 agrees at 10 bases. The trim removed 3 bases at V and 14 bases at J, leaving 14 bases unmatched. Germline lookup yields CDR1 SGHRS and CDR2 YFSETQ. This CDR3 spans 15 amino acids. The CDR3 DNA reads as TGCGCCAGCAGCTCCCTAACGACTAGCGGGTTGAAGGAGTTCTTC. Its translation: CASSSLTTSGLKEFF.

This clonotype was observed a few times. The rearrangement links TRBV5-6 to TRBJ2-3, with D possibly TRBD1 on 5 matching bases. The CDR3 runs to 13 residues. Germline CDR1 SGHDT, CDR2 YYEEEE. V lost 2 bases to trimming and J lost 2 bases, with 6 bases between them. This chain's CDR3 is CASSLGHTDTQYF. CDR3 in DNA: TGTGCCAGCAGCTTAGGACACACAGATACGCAGTATTTT.

The chain couples TRBV29-1 to TRBJ1-2; 8 bases agree with TRBD1. Looked up from germline, CDR1 is SQVTM and CDR2 is ANQGSEA. CDR3 size: 12 residues. Trimming took 5 bases from V and 7 from J; bases not matched to a gene: 6. The CDR3 DNA sequence: TGCAGCGTTTGGACAGGGATAGGTGGCTACACCTTC. Amino acid sequence: CSVWTGIGGYTF.

In its sample, this clonotype was seen a few times. The chain uses TRBV12-3 or TRBV12-4 and TRBJ1-6, with D maybe TRBD1 (6 bases). The CDR3 has 12 residues. V was clipped by 7 bases and J by 8 bases, with 9 bases between them. The CDR3 coding sequence is TGTGCCAGCACTAAGGGGGATTCACCCCTCCACTTT. Translating gives CASTKGDSPLHF.